This T cell receptor (beta chain) was obtained from a study of blood T cell repertoires in COVID-19. For the study at large: Samples representing acute and convalescent COVID-19 were sourced from the United States, Italy and Spain. In each case, the material was cDNA or gDNA derived from T cells, B-cell-depleted T cells, or PBMCs.

Germline V gene lookup returns CDR1 SGHAT and CDR2 FQNNGV. J was trimmed by 9 bases and V by 4 bases; bases with no gene match: 9. The CDR3 extends over 15 amino acids. Original methodology: By means of reference gene primer amplification, nucleated cell counts were estimated. Sequencing used immunoSEQ multiplex PCR; TCRdb keeps in-frame clones, though not all of them. Clonal size and the V and J genes are those of that table, whereas D and trimming came from the DNA. The sample comprises roughly 220,000 clones, 84% of which are singletons, and 1.4% rests with the top ten. The receptor was derived from a middle-aged woman who had recovered from COVID-19. V gene TRBV11-2 combines with J gene TRBJ1-6, with 7 bases fitting TRBD1. The specimen was peripheral blood. The CDR3 spells CASSSFRGKGSPLHF. The CDR3 nucleotides read TGTGCCAGCAGCTCGTTCAGGGGGAAGGGTTCACCCCTCCACTTT.